Described below is a single T cell receptor (beta chain) sequence and its context. Trimming removed 5 bases from V and 0 bases from J; junction bases left unmatched: 8. The CDR3 totals 16 residues. The germline V gene has CDR1 MDHEN and CDR2 SYDVKM. The data were taken from a study of blood T cell repertoires in COVID-19. Background on the study: Sample material is recorded as cDNA or gDNA derived from T cells, B-cell-depleted T cells, or PBMCs.

The method was immunoSEQ multiplex PCR; TCRdb's version includes in-frame clones alone and lacks a portion of them. The sample has fewer than 250,000 clones, around 88% seen once. The sequence was collected from a woman older than 75 with COVID-19, enrolled during active disease. Material for sequencing was peripheral blood. The chain carries TRBV28 and TRBJ1-1; 8 bases map to TRBD1. The CDR3 spells CASSVPQGGLNTEAFF. The CDR3 region has the DNA TGTGCCAGCAGTGTGCCACAGGGGGGTTTGAACACTGAAGCTTTCTTT.